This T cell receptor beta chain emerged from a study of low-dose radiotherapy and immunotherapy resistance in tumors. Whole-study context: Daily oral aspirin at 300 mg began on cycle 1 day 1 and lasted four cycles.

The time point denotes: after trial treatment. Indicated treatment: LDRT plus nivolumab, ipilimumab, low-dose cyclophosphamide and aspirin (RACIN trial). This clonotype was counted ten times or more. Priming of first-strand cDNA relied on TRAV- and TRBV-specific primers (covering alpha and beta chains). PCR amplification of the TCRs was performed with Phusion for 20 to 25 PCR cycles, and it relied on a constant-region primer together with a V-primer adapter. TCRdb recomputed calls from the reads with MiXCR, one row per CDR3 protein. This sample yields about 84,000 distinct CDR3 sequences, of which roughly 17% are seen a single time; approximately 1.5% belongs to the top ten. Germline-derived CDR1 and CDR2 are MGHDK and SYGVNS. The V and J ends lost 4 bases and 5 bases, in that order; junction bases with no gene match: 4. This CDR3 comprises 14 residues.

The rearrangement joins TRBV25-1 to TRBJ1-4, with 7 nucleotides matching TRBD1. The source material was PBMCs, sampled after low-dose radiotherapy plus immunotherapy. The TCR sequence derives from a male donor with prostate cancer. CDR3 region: CASSVGQPNEKLFF. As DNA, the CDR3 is TGTGCCAGCAGTGTGGGACAGCCGAATGAAAAACTGTTTTTT.